The 9 T cell receptor beta chains below all came from one sample that was sequenced in a study of blood T cells in healthy people across ages. Then a second PCR, running about 7 to 11 cycles, was carried out with a sample-barcoded 5' primer and a J-beta primer mix. TCRdb reprocessed the 5' RACE reads via MiXCR and lists one record per CDR3 protein. This sample yields 750,000 to 950,000 distinct CDR3 sequences, of which around half are seen a single time; around 41% belongs to the top ten. Sequenced: blood. The receptors shown here come from a man of 80 years or more in good health.

The chain has TRBV7-9 and TRBJ1-1, with D maybe TRBD1 (6 bases). The V gene's germline CDR1 is SEHNR and CDR2 FQNEAQ (reference sequence). Deletions cut 5 bases from V and 2 bases from J, with 18 bases between. The length of the CDR3 is 16 residues. The CDR3, as DNA: TGTGCCAGCAGCCCTCTGGGGGTACAGGGCAACACTGAAGCTTTCTTT. The encoded protein is CASSPLGVQGNTEAFF.

V and J are TRBV10-3 and TRBJ1-6, with 10 positions matching TRBD1. CDR3 length equals 17 residues. V lost 5 bases, J lost 7 bases, and 11 bases stayed unmatched. Germline assignment: CDR1 ENHRY and CDR2 SYGVKD. The CDR3 is CAISRGSGTGANSPLHF. CDR3 nucleotide sequence: TGTGCCATCAGTAGAGGCTCCGGGACAGGGGCGAATTCACCCCTCCACTTT.

This clonotype has just a few counts. A read error is possible here, since a much larger clone lies one base away. The chain employs TRBV7-2 and TRBJ1-2, with D possibly matching TRBD1 (6 bases). V dropped 5 bases and J dropped 6 bases, with 16 bases sitting between them. Germline CDR1 is SGHTA and CDR2 is FQGNSA. The CDR3 is made up of 14 amino acids. The CDR3 bases are TGTGCCAGCAGCGTAGGGGGGGTATACCATGGCTACACCTTC. It encodes CASSVGGVYHGYTF.

The chain couples TRBV6-1 to TRBJ2-5; weak D call: TRBD1 (7 bases). Trimming pared 4 bases from V and 3 bases from J, leaving 15 bases between. The germline gives CDR1 MNHNS, CDR2 SASEGT. This CDR3 is 15 amino acids long. CDR3 in amino acids: CASSGLGTAKETQYF. The CDR3 DNA is TGTGCCAGCAGTGGACTAGGGACAGCAAAAGAGACCCAGTACTTC.

The V call is TRBV6-5, the J call TRBJ1-4; TRBD1 might be the D (5 bases). The CDR3 spans 13 residues. Germline lookup yields CDR1 MNHEY and CDR2 SVGAGI. Deletions cut 2 bases from V and 7 bases from J, with 8 bases between. CDR3 residues: CASSYGGSEKLFF. CDR3 sequence (DNA): TGTGCCAGCAGTTACGGGGGGAGTGAAAAACTGTTTTTT.

This clonotype occurred once. The genes are TRBV27 and TRBJ2-7; D remains ambiguous. The J call may be wrong; the DNA end is better matched by TRBJ2-5. The germline CDR1 and CDR2 sequences are MNHEY and SMNVEV (reference sequence). CDR3 size: 17 residues. The CDR3 nucleotides read TGTGCCAGCAGCCAACGTCTGGCAGGAATTCCGCGAGAGACCCAGTACTTC. Its protein is CASSQRLAGIPRETQYF.

In this sample, this clonotype turned up a few times. The CDR3 nucleotides read TGTGCCAGCAGCTCACCTGGACAGTCTGGGGAGACCCAGTACTTC. Its protein product is CASSSPGQSGETQYF. The V gene is TRBV7-9, the J gene TRBJ2-5, with a weak D call TRBD1 (6 bases). CDR1 and CDR2 from the germline V gene are SEHNR and FQNEAQ (reference sequence). The CDR3 is 15 amino acids. The ends were cut back, 4 bases at V and 5 bases at J, with 17 bases in the middle. Complete variable domain (other parts from reference TRBV7-9 and TRBJ2-5): DTGVSQNPRHKITKRGQNVTFRCDPISEHNRLYWYRQTLGQGPEFLTYFQNEAQLEKSRLLSDRFSAERPKGSFSTLEIQRTEQGDSAMYLCASSSPGQSGETQYFGPGTRLLVL.

This clonotype was found many times. The chain combines TRBV7-9 with TRBJ2-1; 15 bases are shared with TRBD2. Germline trimming cut 8 bases from V and 6 bases from J; bases unmatched to any gene: 5. This CDR3 contains 15 residues. CDR1 and CDR2 from the germline V gene are SEHNR and FQNEAQ (reference sequence). CDR3 in DNA: TGTGCCAGCGGGACTAGCGGGAGGAGTAGCAATGAGCAGTTCTTC. This encodes CASGTSGRSSNEQFF.

This clonotype was counted between two and nine times. V is TRBV6-5 and J is TRBJ2-7; 12 bases match TRBD2. The CDR3 spans 12 residues. V lost 8 bases and J lost 12; bases outside the gene matches: 8. Germline V lookup: CDR1 MNHEY, CDR2 SVGAGI. CDR3 in DNA: TGTGCCAGCCAGGGACTAGCGGGCCCTCTGTACTTC. Translated: CASQGLAGPLYF.